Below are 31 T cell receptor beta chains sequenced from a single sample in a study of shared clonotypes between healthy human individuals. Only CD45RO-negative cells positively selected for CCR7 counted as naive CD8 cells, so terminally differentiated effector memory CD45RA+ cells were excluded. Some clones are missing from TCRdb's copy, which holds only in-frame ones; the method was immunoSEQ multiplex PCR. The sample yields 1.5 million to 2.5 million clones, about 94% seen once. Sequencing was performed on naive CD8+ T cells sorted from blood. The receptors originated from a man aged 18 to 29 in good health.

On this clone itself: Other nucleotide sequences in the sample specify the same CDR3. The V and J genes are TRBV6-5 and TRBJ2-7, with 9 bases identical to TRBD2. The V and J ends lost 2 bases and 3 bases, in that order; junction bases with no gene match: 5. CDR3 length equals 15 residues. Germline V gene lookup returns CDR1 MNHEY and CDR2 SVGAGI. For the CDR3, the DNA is TGTGCCAGCAGTTACGGGCTAGCGGGAAGCTACGAGCAGTACTTC. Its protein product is CASSYGLAGSYEQYF.

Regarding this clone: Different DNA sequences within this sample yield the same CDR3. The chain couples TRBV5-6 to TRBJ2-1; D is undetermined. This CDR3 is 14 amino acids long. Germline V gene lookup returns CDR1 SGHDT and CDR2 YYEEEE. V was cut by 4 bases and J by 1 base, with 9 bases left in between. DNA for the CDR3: TGTGCCAGCAGCCTCGGGCCGTCCTACAATGAGCAGTTCTTC. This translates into CASSLGPSYNEQFF.

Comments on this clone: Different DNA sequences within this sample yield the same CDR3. The CDR3 loop is CAWSVDRGHGYTF. The CDR3 coding sequence is TGTGCCTGGAGTGTCGACAGGGGGCATGGCTACACCTTC. The J gene is TRBJ1-2, the V gene TRBV30; 10 nucleotides line up with TRBD1. Per the germline V gene, CDR1 is GTSNPN and CDR2 is SVGIG (reference sequence). V shed 0 bases, J shed 6 bases, and the junction held 1 base outside the gene matches. The CDR3 consists of 13 residues.

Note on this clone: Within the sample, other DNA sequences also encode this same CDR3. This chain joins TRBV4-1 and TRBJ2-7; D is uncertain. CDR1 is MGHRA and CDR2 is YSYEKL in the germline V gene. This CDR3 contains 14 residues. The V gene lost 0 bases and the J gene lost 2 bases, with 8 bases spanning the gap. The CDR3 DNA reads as TGCGCCAGCAGCCAAGATTCTGGGACCTACGAGCAGTACTTC. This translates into CASSQDSGTYEQYF.

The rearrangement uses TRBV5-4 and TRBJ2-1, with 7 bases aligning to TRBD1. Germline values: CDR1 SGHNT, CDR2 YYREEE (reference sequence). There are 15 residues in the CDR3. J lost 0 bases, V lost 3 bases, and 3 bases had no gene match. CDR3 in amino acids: CASSYRGSSYNEQFF. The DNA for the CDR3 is TGTGCCAGCAGCTACAGGGGTAGCTCCTACAATGAGCAGTTCTTC.

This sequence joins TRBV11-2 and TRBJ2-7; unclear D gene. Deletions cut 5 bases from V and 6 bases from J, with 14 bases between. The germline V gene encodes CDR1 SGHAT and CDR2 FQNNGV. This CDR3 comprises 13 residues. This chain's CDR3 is CASSAGPPLEQYF. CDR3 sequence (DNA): TGTGCCAGCAGCGCCGGGCCTCCCCTCGAGCAGTACTTC.

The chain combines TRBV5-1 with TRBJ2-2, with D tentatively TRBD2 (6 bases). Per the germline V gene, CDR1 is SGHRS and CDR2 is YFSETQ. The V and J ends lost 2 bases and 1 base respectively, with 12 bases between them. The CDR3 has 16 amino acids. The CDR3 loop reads CASSFVWEENTGELFF. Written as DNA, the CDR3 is TGCGCCAGCAGCTTTGTATGGGAGGAGAACACCGGGGAGCTGTTTTTT.

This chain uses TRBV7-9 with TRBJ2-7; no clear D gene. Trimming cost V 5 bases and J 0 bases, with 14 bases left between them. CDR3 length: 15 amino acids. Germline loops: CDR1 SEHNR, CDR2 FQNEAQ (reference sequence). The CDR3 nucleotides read TGTGCCAGCAGCAATCTAAAGGAGAGCTCCTACGAGCAGTACTTC. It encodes CASSNLKESSYEQYF.

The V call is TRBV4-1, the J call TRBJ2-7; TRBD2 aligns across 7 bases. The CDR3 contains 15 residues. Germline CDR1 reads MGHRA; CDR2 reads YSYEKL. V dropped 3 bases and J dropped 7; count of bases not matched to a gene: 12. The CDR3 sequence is CASSHPSAGTKEQYF. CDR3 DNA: TGCGCCAGCAGCCACCCCTCGGCAGGGACTAAAGAGCAGTACTTC.

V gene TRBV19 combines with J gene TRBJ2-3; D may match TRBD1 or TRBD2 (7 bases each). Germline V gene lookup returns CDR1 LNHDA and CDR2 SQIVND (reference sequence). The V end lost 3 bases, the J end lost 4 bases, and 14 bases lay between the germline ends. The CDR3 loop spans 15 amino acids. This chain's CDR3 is CASSMVGGGPDTQYF. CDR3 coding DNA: TGTGCCAGTAGTATGGTGGGAGGGGGCCCAGATACGCAGTATTTT.

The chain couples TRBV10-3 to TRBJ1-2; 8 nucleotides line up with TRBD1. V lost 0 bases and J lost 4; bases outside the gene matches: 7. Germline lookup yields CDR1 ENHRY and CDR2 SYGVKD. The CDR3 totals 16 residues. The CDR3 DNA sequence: TGTGCCATCAGTGAGTCGGGGACAGGCTTCCTCTATGGCTACACCTTC. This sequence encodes CAISESGTGFLYGYTF.

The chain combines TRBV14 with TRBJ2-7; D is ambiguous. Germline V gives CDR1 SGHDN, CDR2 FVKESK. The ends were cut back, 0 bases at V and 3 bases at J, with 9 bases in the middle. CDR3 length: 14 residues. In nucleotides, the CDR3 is TGTGCCAGCAGCCAAGATCCGGCCCGCTACGAGCAGTACTTC. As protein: CASSQDPARYEQYF.

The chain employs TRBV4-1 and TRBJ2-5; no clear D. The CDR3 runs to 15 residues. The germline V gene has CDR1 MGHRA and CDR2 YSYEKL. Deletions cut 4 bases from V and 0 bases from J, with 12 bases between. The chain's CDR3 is CASSLIRTDQETQYF. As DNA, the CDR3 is TGCGCCAGCAGCCTGATAAGGACCGACCAAGAGACCCAGTACTTC.

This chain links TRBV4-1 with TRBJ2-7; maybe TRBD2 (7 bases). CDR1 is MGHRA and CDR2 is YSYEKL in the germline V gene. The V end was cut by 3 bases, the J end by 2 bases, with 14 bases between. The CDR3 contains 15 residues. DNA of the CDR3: TGCGCCAGCAGCCATCGCGGGGGCTCGCCCTACGAGCAGTACTTC. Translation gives CASSHRGGSPYEQYF.

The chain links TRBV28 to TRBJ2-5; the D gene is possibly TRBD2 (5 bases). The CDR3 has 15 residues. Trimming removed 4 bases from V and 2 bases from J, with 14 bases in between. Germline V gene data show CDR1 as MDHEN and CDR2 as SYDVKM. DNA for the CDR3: TGTGCCAGCAGTTCTGGGCAGGAGGTACAAGAGACCCAGTACTTC. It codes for CASSSGQEVQETQYF.

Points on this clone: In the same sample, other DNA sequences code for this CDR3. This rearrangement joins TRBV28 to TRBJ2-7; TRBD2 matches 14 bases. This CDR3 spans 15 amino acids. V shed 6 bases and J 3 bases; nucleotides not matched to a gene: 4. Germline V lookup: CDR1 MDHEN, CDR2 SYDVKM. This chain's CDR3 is CASSPGLAGGYEQYF. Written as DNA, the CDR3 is TGTGCCAGCAGCCCAGGACTAGCGGGGGGCTACGAGCAGTACTTC.

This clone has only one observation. The CDR3 loop reads CASSTWTGNTEAFF. The CDR3 region has the DNA TGCGCCAGCAGCACCTGGACAGGGAACACTGAAGCTTTCTTT. The chain employs TRBV5-1 and TRBJ1-1; 7 nucleotides match TRBD1. The germline V gene encodes CDR1 SGHRS and CDR2 YFSETQ. The ends lost 4 bases at V and 1 base at J; junction bases unmatched: 4. CDR3 length: 14 amino acids.

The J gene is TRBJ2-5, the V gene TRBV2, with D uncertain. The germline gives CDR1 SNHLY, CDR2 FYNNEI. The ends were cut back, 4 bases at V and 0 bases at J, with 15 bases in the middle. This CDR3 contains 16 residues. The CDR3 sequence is CASSAGHQRYQETQYF. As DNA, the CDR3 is TGTGCCAGCAGTGCTGGGCACCAAAGGTACCAAGAGACCCAGTACTTC.

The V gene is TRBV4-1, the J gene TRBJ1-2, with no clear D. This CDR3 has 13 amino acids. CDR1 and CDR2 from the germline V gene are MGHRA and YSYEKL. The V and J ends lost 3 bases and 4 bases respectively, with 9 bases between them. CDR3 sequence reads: CASSHGNSYGYTF. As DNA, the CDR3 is TGCGCCAGCAGCCACGGCAACAGCTATGGCTACACCTTC.

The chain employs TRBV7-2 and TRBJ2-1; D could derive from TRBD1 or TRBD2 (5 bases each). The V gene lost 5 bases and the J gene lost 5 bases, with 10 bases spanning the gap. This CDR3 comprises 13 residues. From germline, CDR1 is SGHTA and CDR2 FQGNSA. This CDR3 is CASSRDLHNEQFF. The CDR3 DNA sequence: TGTGCCAGCAGCAGGGACCTCCACAATGAGCAGTTCTTC.

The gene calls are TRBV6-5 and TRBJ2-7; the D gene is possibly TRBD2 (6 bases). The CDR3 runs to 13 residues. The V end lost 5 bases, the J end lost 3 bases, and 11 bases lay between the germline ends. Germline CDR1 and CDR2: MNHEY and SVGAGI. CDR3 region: CASSRTTSYEQYF. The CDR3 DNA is TGTGCCAGCAGTCGGACTACGAGCTACGAGCAGTACTTC.

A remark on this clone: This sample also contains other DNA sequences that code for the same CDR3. The CDR3 here is CASSLVMNTEAFF. CDR3 DNA sequence: TGTGCCAGCAGCTTGGTAATGAACACTGAAGCTTTCTTT. This sequence joins TRBV11-2 and TRBJ1-1; no reliable D call. Between the trimmed V and J ends, which lost 3 bases and 0 bases, there was a span of 5 bases. The CDR3 extends over 13 amino acids. Germline CDR1 and CDR2: SGHAT and FQNNGV.

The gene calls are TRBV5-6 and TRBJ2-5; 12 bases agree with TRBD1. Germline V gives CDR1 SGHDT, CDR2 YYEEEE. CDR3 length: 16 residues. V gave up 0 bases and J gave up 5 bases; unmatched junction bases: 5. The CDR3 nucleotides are TGTGCCAGCAGCTTGGCCGGGACAGGGGGCAGGGAGACCCAGTACTTC. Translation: CASSLAGTGGRETQYF.

The CDR3 loop is CASSLGFPNEQYF. CDR3 nucleotide sequence: TGTGCCAGCAGCTTAGGGTTTCCTAACGAGCAGTACTTC. The chain carries TRBV7-8 and TRBJ2-7; no reliable D call. Germline V gene lookup returns CDR1 SGHVS and CDR2 FQNEAQ. The CDR3 has 13 residues. V was shortened by 1 base and J by 5 bases, with 9 bases between the two germline ends.

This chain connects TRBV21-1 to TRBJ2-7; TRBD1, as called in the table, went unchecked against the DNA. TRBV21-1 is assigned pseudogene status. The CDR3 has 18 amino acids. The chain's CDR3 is CASSKESGLYPPLYEQYF. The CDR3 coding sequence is TGTGCCAGCAGCAAAGAGTCAGGCCTTTACCCCCCCCTCTACGAGCAGTACTTC.

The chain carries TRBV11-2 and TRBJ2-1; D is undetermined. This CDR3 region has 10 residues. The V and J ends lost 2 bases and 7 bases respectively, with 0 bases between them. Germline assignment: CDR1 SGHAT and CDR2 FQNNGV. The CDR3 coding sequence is TGTGCCAGCAGCTTAAATGAGCAGTTCTTC. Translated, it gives CASSLNEQFF.

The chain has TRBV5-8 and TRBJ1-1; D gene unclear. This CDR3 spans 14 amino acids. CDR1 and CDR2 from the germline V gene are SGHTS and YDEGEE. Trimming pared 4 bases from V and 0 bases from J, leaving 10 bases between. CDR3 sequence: CASSGTELNTEAFF. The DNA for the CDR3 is TGTGCCAGCAGCGGCACAGAACTGAACACTGAAGCTTTCTTT.

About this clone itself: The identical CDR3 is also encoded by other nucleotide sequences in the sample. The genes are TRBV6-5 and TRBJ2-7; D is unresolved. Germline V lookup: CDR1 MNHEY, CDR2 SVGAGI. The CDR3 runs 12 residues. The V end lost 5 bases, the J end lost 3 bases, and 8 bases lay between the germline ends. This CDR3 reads CASSPGLYEQYF. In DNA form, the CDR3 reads TGTGCCAGCAGTCCTGGTCTCTACGAGCAGTACTTC.

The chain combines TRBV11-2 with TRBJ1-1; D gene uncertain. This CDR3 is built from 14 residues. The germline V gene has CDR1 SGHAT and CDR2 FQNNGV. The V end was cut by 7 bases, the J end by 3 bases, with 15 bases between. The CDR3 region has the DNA TGTGCCAGCACCTCTGGTGAGGGCGACACTGAAGCTTTCTTT. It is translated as CASTSGEGDTEAFF.

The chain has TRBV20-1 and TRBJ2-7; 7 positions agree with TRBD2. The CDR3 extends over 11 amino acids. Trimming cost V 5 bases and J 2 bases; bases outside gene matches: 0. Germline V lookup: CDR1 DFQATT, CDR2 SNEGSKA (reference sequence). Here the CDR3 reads CSAGRAYEQYF. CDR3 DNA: TGCAGTGCTGGGAGGGCCTACGAGCAGTACTTC.

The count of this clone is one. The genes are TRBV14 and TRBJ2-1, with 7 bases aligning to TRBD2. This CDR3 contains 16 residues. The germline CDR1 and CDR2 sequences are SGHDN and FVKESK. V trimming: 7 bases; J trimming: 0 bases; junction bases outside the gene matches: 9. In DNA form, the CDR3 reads TGTGCCAGCAACGGACCAGCGGGGAGCTCCTACAATGAGCAGTTCTTC. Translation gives CASNGPAGSSYNEQFF.